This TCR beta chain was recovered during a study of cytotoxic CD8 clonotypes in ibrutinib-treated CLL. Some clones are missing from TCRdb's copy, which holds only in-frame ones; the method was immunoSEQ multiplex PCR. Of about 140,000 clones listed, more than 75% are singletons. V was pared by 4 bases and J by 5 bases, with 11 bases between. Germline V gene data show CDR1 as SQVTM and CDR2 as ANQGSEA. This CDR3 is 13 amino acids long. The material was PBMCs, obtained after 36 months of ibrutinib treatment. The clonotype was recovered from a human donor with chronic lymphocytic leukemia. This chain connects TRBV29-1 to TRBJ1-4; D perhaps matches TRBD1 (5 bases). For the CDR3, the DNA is TGCAGCGTTGCGGACAACGAAAATGAAAAACTGTTTTTT. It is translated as CSVADNENEKLFF.